The clone carrying this T cell receptor (beta chain) was detected only once. Its antigen is undetermined. This sample is drawn from a study of cytomegalovirus exposure and HLA in healthy donors. Use of 60 Vbeta and 13 Jbeta primers characterized the PCR. Assay: immunoSEQ multiplex PCR; the TCRdb copy retains only in-frame clones and omits some. Altogether 130,000 or so clones are present, around 80% being singletons, with the ten largest covering 3% to 3.5%. Study-level findings and limits: The authors later found TCR association rates varying by HLA locus, with DRB1 most and HLA-C fewest.

Despite likely unrecorded immune exposures, the donors were nominally healthy at the time of sampling. The V segment lost 9 bases and the J segment 4 bases; nucleotides outside the gene matches: 3. Germline V CDR1 and CDR2: SNHLY, FYNNEI. CDR3 size: 13 residues. V is TRBV2 and J is TRBJ2-1; 10 positions match TRBD2. The receptor's source is a man in his late teens or twenties in good health and CMV-seropositive. Sample: PBMCs. CDR3 protein: CASRTSGYNEQFF. CDR3 sequence (DNA): TGTGCCAGTCGGACTAGCGGTTACAATGAGCAGTTCTTC.